This section outlines one T cell receptor beta chain sequence together with its context. The sample is drawn from a study of blood T cell repertoires in COVID-19. Study summary: Sample material is recorded as cDNA or gDNA derived from T cells, B-cell-depleted T cells, or PBMCs.

Trimming cost V 4 bases and J 1 base, with 7 bases left between them. The CDR3 has 12 amino acids. The V gene's germline CDR1 is GTSNPN and CDR2 SVGIG (reference sequence). Original handling: How many nucleated cells were present was estimated from reference gene primer amplification. Sequencing was performed with immunoSEQ multiplex PCR; in TCRdb, only in-frame clones are kept and a portion is missing. For V, J and clone size, that table is used; D and trimming come from the DNA. The sample has some 48,000 clones, approximately 84% seen once. The origin of this receptor is a man aged 45-65 years with acute or convalescent COVID-19. Sequenced input: peripheral blood. The rearrangement links TRBV30 to TRBJ1-1; D not certain. CDR3 loop: CAWNPGNTEAFF. The DNA of the CDR3 is TGTGCCTGGAACCCAGGGAACACTGAAGCTTTCTTT.